The TCR beta chain described here comes from a study of blood T cell repertoires in COVID-19. Per the germline V gene, CDR1 is MNHEY and CDR2 is SMNVEV (reference sequence). Trimming took off 2 bases at V and 0 bases at J, with 8 bases between the two ends. The CDR3 length is 14 residues. TCRdb's table, derived via immunoSEQ multiplex PCR, lists solely in-frame clones and lacks some. The sample includes a few hundred thousand clones, 84% of them seen just once. The receptor's source is a woman in her thirties or forties who had recovered from COVID-19. This chain links TRBV27 with TRBJ2-7; D is perhaps TRBD1 (5 bases). Sequenced input: PBMCs or T cells enriched from blood (not recorded which). The CDR3 loop reads CASSLKGFSYEQYF. The CDR3 nucleotides read TGTGCCAGCAGTTTAAAGGGGTTCTCCTACGAGCAGTACTTC.